This TCR beta chain was captured by sequencing in a study of T cell responses to AZD1222 COVID-19 vaccine. Study in general: Investigators merged groups given second doses at roughly 4 or roughly 12 weeks. Study results and caveats: Just six or seven AZD1222 recipients tested seropositive at baseline. Clonal diversity may have been underestimated in mostly white British donors. Scientists sampled the repertoires only once the peak T cell response had passed.

Method: immunoSEQ multiplex PCR; TCRdb's copy keeps in-frame clones and lacks some. The sample includes some 150,000 clones, 89% of them seen just once. V lost 4 bases and J 5 bases, leaving 9 bases between the germline ends. The CDR3 sequence is 14 residues long. The germline gives CDR1 KGHSH, CDR2 LQKENI. With respect to this clone: Antigen unknown.

The material sequenced was peripheral blood, taken on day 0 of AZD1222 vaccination. The V and J genes are TRBV18 and TRBJ1-6; D ambiguous. This receptor was obtained from an adult in good health. CDR3 sequence reads: CASSQARDNSPLHF. The CDR3, as DNA: TGTGCCAGCTCACAAGCAAGGGATAATTCACCCCTCCACTTT. The variable domain in full, completed from reference TRBV18 and TRBJ1-6, reads NAGVMQNPRHLVRRRGQEARLRCSPMKGHSHVYWYRQLPEEGLKFMVYLQKENIIDESGMPKERFSAEFPKEGPSILRIQQVVRGDSAAYFCASSQARDNSPLHFGNGTRLTVT.